The rows below give T cell receptor beta chains drawn from one sample of a study of T-cell reconstitution after alpha-beta-depleted transplantation in children. TCRdb reprocessed the PCR reads via MiXCR and lists one record per CDR3 protein. The sample shows about 870,000 distinct CDR3 sequences, 16% of them seen only once. This sample comprised PBMCs, mostly from graft donor cells, obtained 360 days after TCRalphabeta/CD19-depleted stem cell transplant. These TCRs come from a male patient between 10 and 17 years old who had a stem cell transplant for acute lymphoblastic leukemia, so the T cells may come from the graft donor. Each CDR3 is given with its conserved first and last residue. D genes are given only for firm matches. Some rows mark clone size as missing; the rest say once, few, many or name a class of expanded clone.

V gene	D gene	J gene	clone size	CDR3 protein	CDR3 DNA
TRBV3-1	.	TRBJ2-5	few	CASSPDVRGTQYF	TGTGCCAGCAGCCCAGACGTTAGAGGGACCCAGTACTTC
TRBV5-1	TRBD2	TRBJ2-1	many	CASSGGRTRNEQFF	TGCGCCAGCAGCGGGGGACGGACTAGGAATGAGCAGTTCTTC
TRBV6-4	TRBD2	TRBJ2-3	few	CASSDSGLAASDTQYF	TGTGCCAGCAGTGACTCCGGACTAGCGGCTTCAGATACGCAGTATTTT
TRBV15	.	TRBJ1-5	few	CATSRDDGEQPQHF	TGTGCCACCAGCAGAGATGATGGGGAGCAGCCCCAGCATTTT
TRBV28	TRBD1	TRBJ2-7	many	CASSRGQGRNEQYF	TGTGCCAGCAGTAGGGGACAGGGGCGGAACGAGCAGTACTTC
TRBV13	TRBD1	TRBJ2-7	.	CASSFRTGANSYEQYF	TGTGCCAGCAGCTTCCGGACAGGGGCGAACTCCTACGAGCAGTACTTC
TRBV27	TRBD1	TRBJ2-7	few	CASSFHGDSSYEQYF	TGTGCCAGCAGTTTCCACGGGGACAGCTCCTACGAGCAGTACTTC
TRBV6-2/TRBV6-3	.	TRBJ2-7	few	CAIRNHVGTYEQYF	TGTGCCATCCGTAACCACGTCGGCACCTACGAGCAGTACTTC
TRBV5-1	.	TRBJ2-1	few	CASSLLSGTYSYNEQFF	TGCGCCAGCAGCTTGCTCTCGGGGACATACTCCTACAATGAGCAGTTCTTC
TRBV7-8	.	TRBJ2-7	.	CASSPWTVGDEQYF	TGTGCCAGCAGCCCATGGACCGTAGGCGACGAGCAGTACTTC
TRBV5-1	.	TRBJ2-7	.	CASSLVARGAYEQYF	TGCGCCAGCAGCTTGGTAGCTAGGGGAGCCTACGAGCAGTACTTC
TRBV11-2	TRBD1	TRBJ1-4	few	CASSFRGREKLFF	TGTGCCAGCAGCTTCAGGGGGCGTGAAAAACTGTTTTTT